The sequence of this T cell receptor (beta chain) was determined in a study of cytomegalovirus exposure and HLA in healthy donors. As to this clone: Its antigen is not identified.

Primers included in the PCR were 60 Vbeta and 13 Jbeta primers. The table came from immunoSEQ multiplex PCR; TCRdb's copy has only in-frame clones and leaves some out. This table holds approximately 160,000 clones, 77% found once. J was trimmed by 3 bases and V by 4 bases; bases with no gene match: 2. CDR3 length: 13 amino acids. CDR1 MNHNY and CDR2 SVGAGI come from the germline V gene (reference sequence). Each of the donors was a healthy bone marrow donor. General study points: Most TCR sequences were rare, but some public TCRs occurred in many donors.

The sequencing sample was made of PBMCs. This TCR came from a woman in her forties in good health and CMV-seropositive. The gene calls are TRBV6-6 and TRBJ1-1; the match to TRBD1 covers 7 bases. CDR3 coding DNA: TGTGCCAGCAGTTGGGACAGAGACACTGAAGCTTTCTTT. It yields the protein CASSWDRDTEAFF.